What follows are 24 T cell receptor beta chains derived from one specimen sequenced in a study of T cells in women clearing cervical HPV infection. Sequencing was performed with immunoSEQ multiplex PCR; in TCRdb, only in-frame clones are kept and a portion is missing. This sample lists some 40,000 clones; its ten largest clones have 1.2%. Sequenced: blood buffy coat. The receptors originated from a woman between 18 and 70 years old with a cervical HPV16 infection that either progressed to CIN3+ or cleared (not recorded which).

Concerning this clone: The DNA ends 3 residues before the CDR3 does, and the rest of the CDR3 is filled in from the germline J gene. This rearrangement joins TRBV18 to TRBJ2-3; 13 nucleotides match TRBD2. Germline values: CDR1 KGHSH, CDR2 LQKENI. The CDR3 is made up of 18 amino acids. The V and J ends lost 3 bases and 5 bases, in that order; junction bases with no gene match: 11. The CDR3 DNA, read in part, is TGTGCCAGCTCACCTGGGACTAGCGGGGTCATCGAGGTAGATACG. Its protein product is CASSPGTSGVIEVDT. In full, the CDR3 is CASSPGTSGVIEVDTQYF.

To note about this clone: The read gets to within 3 residues of the CDR3 end, and the germline J gene fills in the rest. The chain recombines TRBV20-1 with TRBJ1-1; 7 nucleotides agree with TRBD1. CDR3 size: 16 residues. Unmatched junction bases numbered 8, after V lost 1 base and J lost 0 bases. The germline gives CDR1 DFQATT, CDR2 SNEGSKA (reference sequence). This CDR3 is CSARGAGQLMNTEAFF. The DNA read from the CDR3 is TGCAGTGCTAGAGGGGCGGGACAGCTCATGAACACTGAA.

As concerns this clone: The read stops 3 residues short of the end of the CDR3; the missing end is completed from the germline J gene. This chain links TRBV20-1 with TRBJ2-3; D is possibly TRBD2 (7 bases). Trimming took off 6 bases at V and 4 bases at J, with 20 bases between the two ends. CDR1 and CDR2 from the germline V gene are DFQATT and SNEGSKA (reference sequence). The length of the CDR3 is 15 residues. CDR3 bases read: TGCAGTGCCCCCACGGTGGGGGGGCTAGCAGATACG. It codes for CSAPTVGGLADT. The full CDR3 is CSAPTVGGLADTQYF.

As for this clone: The CDR3 goes on 3 residues after the read ends, and that part is filled in from the germline J gene. This sequence joins TRBV19 and TRBJ2-3; D might be TRBD2 (6 bases). Germline V gene lookup returns CDR1 LNHDA and CDR2 SQIVND (reference sequence). V was pared by 3 bases and J by 2 bases, with 15 bases between. The CDR3 is made up of 16 amino acids. The CDR3 loop reads CASSMGGTRATDTQYF. Partial CDR3 DNA: TGTGCCAGTAGTATGGGAGGAACTAGGGCCACAGATACG. The variable domain in full, completed from reference TRBV19 and TRBJ2-3, reads DGGITQSPKYLFRKEGQNVTLSCEQNLNHDAMYWYRQDPGQGLRLIYYSQIVNDFQKGDIAEGYSVSREKKESFPLTVTSAQKNPTAFYLCASSMGGTRATDTQYFGPGTRLTVL.

To note about this clone: The DNA ends 3 residues before the CDR3 does, and the rest of the CDR3 is filled in from the germline J gene. The gene calls are TRBV7-2 and TRBJ1-2, with D possibly TRBD1 on 5 matching bases. The germline CDR1 and CDR2 sequences are SGHTA and FQGNSA. The CDR3 is made up of 15 amino acids. Partial CDR3 DNA: TGTGCCAGCAGCGCCGGGACTAGCGGGGCTTACGAC. Protein product: CASSAGTSGAYD. The entire CDR3 reads CASSAGTSGAYDYTF.

Concerning this clone: Read sequence stops 3 residues before the CDR3 end, and the germline J gene provides the missing end. The chain employs TRBV7-2 and TRBJ1-1, with 9 bases matching TRBD1. V shed 5 bases, J shed 4 bases, and the junction held 8 bases outside the gene matches. Per germline, CDR1 SGHTA and CDR2 FQGNSA. This CDR3 has 15 residues. The chain's CDR3 is CASSISRTGATEAFF. The CDR3 DNA, read in part, is TGTGCCAGCAGCATTTCCAGGACAGGGGCCACTGAA.

The CDR3 is CASSFRGQGDYDYTF. The CDR3 DNA, read in part, is TGTGCCAGCAGCTTTAGGGGACAGGGTGACTACGAC. The chain couples TRBV7-9 to TRBJ1-2; 9 nucleotides match TRBD1. The CDR3 end falls 3 residues outside the read, so it is completed with the germline J gene. The CDR3 has 15 amino acids. Germline-derived CDR1 and CDR2 are SEHNR and FQNEAQ (reference sequence).

Comment on this clone: The observed sequence ends 3 residues before the CDR3 terminus, with the missing tail filled in from the germline J gene. This chain uses TRBV5-6 with TRBJ2-4, with D unresolved. Germline V CDR1 and CDR2: SGHDT, YYEEEE. Trimming cost V 2 bases and J 7 bases, with 7 bases left between them. This CDR3 has 12 amino acids. The CDR3 loop reads CASSLIRNIQYF. Partial CDR3 DNA: TGTGCCAGCAGCTTAATTCGTAACATT.

As for this clone: One junction end does not reproduce the germline sequence, and a read error may be involved. The CDR3 goes on 3 residues after the read ends, and that part is filled in from the germline J gene. The V gene is TRBV7-9, the J gene TRBJ2-3, with a possible D match to TRBD1 (6 bases). Germline CDR1 reads SEHNR; CDR2 reads FQNEAQ (reference sequence). The CDR3 loop spans 13 amino acids. This chain's CDR3 is CASSLTTTGTQYF. The CDR3 DNA, read in part, is TGTGCCAGCAGCTTAACTACGACAGGTACG. The variable domain in full, with the rest retrieved from reference TRBV7-9 and TRBJ2-3, is DTGVSQNPRHKITKRGQNVTFRCDPISEHNRLYWYRQTLGQGPEFLTYFQNEAQLEKSRLLSDRFSAERPKGSFSTLEIQRTEQGDSAMYLCASSLTTTGTQYFGPGTRLTVL.

As regards this clone: The CDR3 end falls 3 residues outside the read, so it is completed with the germline J gene. This sequence joins TRBV5-6 and TRBJ2-5; TRBD1 aligns across 8 bases. The CDR3 consists of 14 residues. Germline V gives CDR1 SGHDT, CDR2 YYEEEE. The J segment lost 5 bases and the V segment lost 10 bases, leaving 13 bases of the junction unmatched. CDR3: CAAYGRGRGETQYF. The covered CDR3 bases are TGTGCCGCATACGGCAGGGGGCGCGGGGAGACC.

On this clone: The DNA ends 3 residues before the CDR3 does, and the rest of the CDR3 is filled in from the germline J gene. The J gene is TRBJ2-7, the V gene TRBV6-1; possible D gene TRBD2, 5 bases. V lost 4 bases and J lost 2, with 6 bases in between. There are 12 residues in the CDR3. Germline CDR1 MNHNS, CDR2 SASEGT. CDR3 bases read: TGTGCCAGCAGTGGGACTGCCTACGAG. Translation gives CASSGTAYE. In full, the CDR3 is CASSGTAYEQYF.

Regarding this clone: The same CDR3 arises from other DNA sequences in this sample as well. Incomplete CDR3 DNA: TGTGCCAGCAGCTTCAAACAGGGGGCCTATGGC. As protein: CASSFKQGAYG. The complete CDR3 reads CASSFKQGAYGYTF. The chain is built from TRBV7-2 and TRBJ1-2; 9 bases are shared with TRBD1. Read sequence stops 3 residues before the CDR3 end, and the germline J gene provides the missing end. V shed 3 bases and J 4 bases; nucleotides not matched to a gene: 3. CDR1 and CDR2 (germline): SGHTA, FQGNSA. The CDR3 has 14 residues. Variable domain in full (rest from reference TRBV7-2 and TRBJ1-2): GAGVSQSPSNKVTEKGKDVELRCDPISGHTALYWYRQSLGQGLEFLIYFQGNSAPDKSGLPSDRFSAERTGGSVSTLTIQRTQQEDSAVYLCASSFKQGAYGYTFGSGTRLTVV.

Regarding this clone: The read comes to an end 3 residues before the CDR3 does, leaving the germline J gene to fill in the end. The chain joins TRBV20-1 to TRBJ1-4; tentatively, D is TRBD1 (5 bases). Between the trimmed V and J ends, which lost 2 bases and 9 bases, there was a span of 10 bases. Germline CDR1 reads DFQATT; CDR2 reads SNEGSKA (reference sequence). CDR3 length equals 12 residues. CDR3 DNA (partial): TGCAGTGCTAGACAACAGGAGAAAAAA. The encoded protein is CSARQQEKK. From start to end, the CDR3 is CSARQQEKKLFF.

Remarks on this clone: The read terminates 3 residues ahead of where the CDR3 ends, so the germline J gene completes it. V gene TRBV5-4 combines with J gene TRBJ2-5, with 10 nucleotides matching TRBD1. There are 16 residues in the CDR3. Germline lookup yields CDR1 SGHNT and CDR2 YYREEE (reference sequence). V gave up 4 bases and J gave up 2 bases; unmatched junction bases: 8. CDR3 amino acids: CASSGRDRGPQETQYF. CDR3 bases read: TGTGCCAGCAGCGGACGGGACAGGGGCCCGCAAGAGACC.

With respect to this clone: Read data end 3 residues before the CDR3 end; the end is taken from the germline J gene. The rearrangement joins TRBV6-1 to TRBJ1-4; 7 nucleotides align to TRBD1. There are 15 residues in the CDR3. Losses at the gene ends were 6 bases for V and 8 bases for J; bases not matched to a gene: 12. Germline V lookup: CDR1 MNHNS, CDR2 SASEGT. CDR3 loop: CASSEKDRRGEKLFF. The CDR3 bases that were read are TGTGCCAGCAGCGAAAAGGACAGGAGAGGAGAAAAA.

Concerning this clone: The CDR3 is cut off 3 residues early in the read; its end comes from the germline J gene. V is TRBV23-1 and J is TRBJ2-5; D gene unclear. TRBV23-1 is placed among ORFs of uncertain function. Between the trimmed V and J ends, which lost 1 base and 3 bases, there was a span of 9 bases. The length of the CDR3 is 14 residues. Partial CDR3 DNA: TGCGCCAGCAGTCAATTCGTAACAGAAGAGACC. The encoded protein is CASSQFVTEET. The CDR3 in full is CASSQFVTEETQYF.

In regard to this clone: The read comes to an end 3 residues before the CDR3 does, leaving the germline J gene to fill in the end. The chain couples TRBV7-9 to TRBJ2-1, with TRBD2 identical over 9 bases. With 1 base clipped from V and 8 bases from J, the junction kept 6 bases outside the gene matches. This CDR3 region has 15 residues. Germline V CDR1 and CDR2: SEHNR, FQNEAQ (reference sequence). Here the CDR3 reads CASSLVAGGRDEQFF. The covered CDR3 bases are TGTGCCAGCAGCTTAGTGGCGGGGGGGCGCGATGAG.

Turning to this clone: The read falls 3 residues short of the CDR3 end, and the missing part is taken from the germline J gene. The chain recombines TRBV6-2 or TRBV6-3 with TRBJ1-1; D not resolved. CDR1 and CDR2 (germline): MNHEY, SVGEGT. Deletions cut 2 bases from V and 1 base from J, with 11 bases between. This CDR3 contains 15 residues. Here the CDR3 reads CASSYGRGWNTEAFF. The sequenced part of the CDR3 DNA is TGTGCCAGCAGTTACGGTCGAGGGTGGAACACTGAA.

A remark on this clone: The read gets to within 3 residues of the CDR3 end, and the germline J gene fills in the rest. The J gene is TRBJ2-5, the V gene TRBV4-2, with 8 bases identical to TRBD2. V was clipped by 2 bases and J by 4 bases; unmatched bases: 12. The germline V gene encodes CDR1 LGHNA and CDR2 YNFKEQ. The CDR3 is made up of 17 amino acids. CDR3 DNA (partial): TGTGCCAGCAGCCAACCTACACCGGGGACTAGAATAGAGACC. This codes for CASSQPTPGTRIET. The whole CDR3 protein is CASSQPTPGTRIETQYF.

To note about this clone: The CDR3 is cut off 3 residues early in the read; its end comes from the germline J gene. The chain carries TRBV5-1 and TRBJ2-2, with TRBD1 matching 8 bases. The CDR3 runs to 15 residues. CDR1 SGHRS and CDR2 YFSETQ come from the germline V gene. Losses at the gene ends were 6 bases for V and 10 bases for J; bases not matched to a gene: 14. CDR3 DNA, as far as it was read: TGCGCCAGCACGAGGCAGGGGGCGGTTCCGGAGGAG. Translated, it gives CASTRQGAVPEE. The full CDR3 protein is CASTRQGAVPEELFF.

As to this clone: The read finishes 3 residues shy of the CDR3 end, and the germline J gene is used to complete it. This chain joins TRBV30 and TRBJ2-1; 7 bases line up with TRBD2. Per germline, CDR1 GTSNPN and CDR2 SVGIG (reference sequence). V shed 0 bases, J shed 7 bases, and the junction held 9 bases outside the gene matches. This CDR3 is built from 15 residues. The CDR3 bases that were read are TGTGCCTGGAGTGTTTTGGGGGGGATTCGGAATGAG. Protein sequence: CAWSVLGGIRNE. Given in full, the CDR3 is CAWSVLGGIRNEQFF.

As concerns this clone: The read terminates 3 residues ahead of where the CDR3 ends, so the germline J gene completes it. V and J are TRBV18 and TRBJ1-4; maybe TRBD1 (5 bases). CDR1 is KGHSH, CDR2 LQKENI, per germline. This CDR3 comprises 17 residues. CDR3 DNA (partial): TGTGCCAGCTCACCAAGAGCTCCCCTCTCTGGGGCCAACGTA. Protein product: CASSPRAPLSGANV. The whole CDR3 sequence reads CASSPRAPLSGANVLFF.

The CDR3 loop reads CASSGGADYGYTF. CDR3 DNA, as far as it was read: TGTGCCAGCAGCGGGGGCGCGGACTATGGC. V and J are TRBV9 and TRBJ1-2; possibly TRBD1 for D (5 bases). The read ends 3 residues before the CDR3 terminus; that terminus is restored from the germline J gene. The CDR3 loop spans 13 amino acids. The V gene's germline CDR1 is SGDLS and CDR2 YYNGEE. V lost 3 bases to trimming and J lost 3 bases, with 9 bases between them.

Worth noting for this clone: The read comes to an end 3 residues before the CDR3 does, leaving the germline J gene to fill in the end. J is TRBJ2-3 and V is TRBV29-1; 7 positions match TRBD1. The CDR3 runs 16 residues. Trimming removed 3 bases from V and 0 bases from J; junction bases left unmatched: 9. Germline lookup yields CDR1 SQVTM and CDR2 ANQGSEA. The CDR3 here is CSVEGVRGSSTDTQYF. CDR3 DNA (partial): TGCAGCGTTGAGGGGGTCAGGGGGTCTAGCACAGATACG.